These T cell receptor beta chains were read from a single sample in a study of blood T cell repertoires in COVID-19. The protocol was immunoSEQ multiplex PCR, while the TCRdb copy is restricted to in-frame clones and leaves out a portion. The sample records about 180,000 clones, approximately 78% being singletons. Sequencing was carried out using peripheral blood. These receptors all stem from a woman of 80 years or more with COVID-19, enrolled during active disease. Each CDR3 is given with its conserved first and last residue. The order of the fields is V gene, D gene, clone size, CDR3 length, J gene, CDR3 DNA, CDR3 protein. A D gene is named only where the DNA matches it firmly. The size entry is marked missing in some rows and otherwise reads once, few, many or a size class.

TRBV6-4	TRBD2	NA	15	TRBJ2-5	TGTGCCAGCTTATCTAGCGGGGGGGTCCAAGAGACCCAGTACTTC	CASLSSGGVQETQYF
TRBV3-1/TRBV3-2	TRBD1	NA	15	TRBJ1-2	TGTGCCAGCAGCCAAGATGGGACAGGGTTTTATGGCTACACCTTC	CASSQDGTGFYGYTF
TRBV19	NA	NA	13	TRBJ1-6	TGTGCCAGCAAGAGCTCCTATAATTCACCCCTCCACTTT	CASKSSYNSPLHF
TRBV10-3	TRBD1	NA	13	TRBJ1-5	TGTGCCATCAGTATCCAGGGGGATCAGCCCCAGCATTTT	CAISIQGDQPQHF
TRBV7-8	TRBD2	once	14	TRBJ2-1	TGTGCCAGCAGCTTCGTAGCGGGATACAATGAGCAGTTCTTC	CASSFVAGYNEQFF
TRBV11-1	NA	few	12	TRBJ1-6	TGTGCCAGCAGCTTAGTCGCGGGCCCCCTCCACTTT	CASSLVAGPLHF
TRBV24-1	TRBD2	NA	16	TRBJ2-1	TGTGCCACCAGTGGGACCGGACTAGCGAGCTACAATGAGCAGTTCTTC	CATSGTGLASYNEQFF
TRBV2	NA	NA	14	TRBJ2-3	TGTGCCAGTAGGGCCCTAGGGGGCACAGATACGCAGTATTTT	CASRALGGTDTQYF
TRBV6-1	NA	NA	20	TRBJ1-5	TGTGCCAGCAGTGAACCGGACTTCGTGACAGGCTTAGCTCGAGTTCAGCCCCAGCATTTT	CASSEPDFVTGLARVQPQHF
TRBV18	NA	NA	14	TRBJ2-7	TGTGCCAGCTCCGCCGGGGCAGGGACTTACGAGCAGTACTTC	CASSAGAGTYEQYF
TRBV6-1	TRBD2	NA	18	TRBJ2-2	TGTGCCAGCAGTGAATGGCGGCTAGCGGGAATTCACACCGGGGAGCTGTTTTTT	CASSEWRLAGIHTGELFF
TRBV28	TRBD1	NA	15	TRBJ1-4	TGTGCCAGCAGTGGACAGGGGCCAACTAATGAAAAACTGTTTTTT	CASSGQGPTNEKLFF
TRBV2	TRBD1	once	14	TRBJ2-7	TGTGCCAGCAACCCGGGACAGGGAATCCACGAGCAGTACTTC	CASNPGQGIHEQYF
TRBV19	NA	few	15	TRBJ1-2	TGTGCCAGTACCGAGCAGCCGGCCAGGGCAAATGGCTACACCTTC	CASTEQPARANGYTF
TRBV4-1	NA	NA	15	TRBJ1-4	TGCGCCAGCAGCGCGAGGGCAGCAACTAATGAAAAACTGTTTTTT	CASSARAATNEKLFF
TRBV7-9	TRBD2	NA	19	TRBJ2-1	TGTGCCAGCAGCGAAGCCCCGACTAGCGGGAGGGGGGGGAGGTATGAGCAGTTCTTC	CASSEAPTSGRGGRYEQFF
TRBV19	NA	NA	17	TRBJ2-5	TGTGCCAGTAGTATAGATCTATGGGGAGACGCTCCAATCGAGCGGTACTTC	CASSIDLWGDAPIERYF
TRBV5-1	NA	once	16	TRBJ2-2	TGCGCCAGCAGCTTGGAGGCTACGCGAGGCACCGGGGAGCTGTTTTTT	CASSLEATRGTGELFF